This TCR beta chain was identified during a study of blood T cell repertoires in COVID-19. Per the germline V gene, CDR1 is LGHDT and CDR2 is YNNKEL (reference sequence). The CDR3 is 16 amino acids. V was pared by 4 bases and J by 2 bases, with 17 bases between. Only in-frame clones appear in the TCRdb table, and some are missing; sequencing was by immunoSEQ multiplex PCR. Of roughly 250,000 clones listed, approximately 85% were seen once; the top ten hold about 4.3%. Donors were grouped by their self-reported clinical history. This rearrangement joins TRBV3-1 (or the pseudogene TRBV3-2) to TRBJ2-5; D might be TRBD1 (5 bases). The sequence came from a woman aged 25 to 39 who had recovered from COVID-19. Specimen: PBMCs or T cells enriched from blood (not recorded which). The CDR3 DNA is TGTGCCAGCAGCCGCCCCCCGTGGACAATGCAAGAGACCCAGTACTTC. Its protein product is CASSRPPWTMQETQYF.